One sample yielded the 15 T cell receptor beta chains listed below, sequenced in a study of blood T cell repertoires in COVID-19. Libraries were prepared by immunoSEQ multiplex PCR; TCRdb keeps only in-frame clonotypes and omits some of them. The data show approximately 200,000 clones, about 81% seen once. Sequencing was done on a sample of peripheral blood. These receptors came from a woman older than 75 with COVID-19, enrolled during active disease.

CDR3 protein: CASSFDSLETQYF. CDR3 bases: TGTGCCAGCAGCTTCGACAGTTTAGAGACCCAGTACTTC. The chain carries TRBV5-4 and TRBJ2-5, with D possibly TRBD1 on 5 matching bases. Trimming removed 2 bases at V and 4 bases at J, with 9 bases between. This CDR3 contains 13 residues. Germline values: CDR1 SGHNT, CDR2 YYREEE (reference sequence).

CDR3 DNA: TGTGCCAGTAGTATAGGTCGGACTAGCACAGATACGCAGTATTTT. Its protein is CASSIGRTSTDTQYF. This chain joins TRBV19 and TRBJ2-3, with a possible D match to TRBD2 (5 bases). Deletions cut 1 base from V and 0 bases from J, with 8 bases between. The germline gives CDR1 LNHDA, CDR2 SQIVND (reference sequence). The CDR3 totals 15 residues.

This rearrangement joins TRBV20-1 to TRBJ2-3; the D is unclear. The length of the CDR3 is 10 residues. Germline CDR1 reads DFQATT; CDR2 reads SNEGSKA (reference sequence). V lost 3 bases, J lost 10 bases, and 8 bases lay in between. The CDR3 here is CSASLVAQYF. The CDR3 region has the DNA TGCAGTGCTAGTCTCGTTGCGCAGTATTTT.

CDR3: CASSQDVGRGGRNEQFF. The CDR3 coding sequence is TGCGCCAGCAGCCAAGATGTGGGGCGGGGGGGCCGCAATGAGCAGTTCTTC. The chain carries TRBV4-3 and TRBJ2-1, with TRBD2 matching over 9 bases. V dropped 0 bases and J dropped 6; count of bases not matched to a gene: 9. Germline V lookup: CDR1 LGHNA, CDR2 YSLEER. CDR3 length: 17 residues.

The chain is built from TRBV6-6 and TRBJ2-7; 8 bases are a match to TRBD2. V was pared by 5 bases and J by 3 bases, with 3 bases of the junction left unmatched. Germline CDR1 and CDR2: MNHNY and SVGAGI (reference sequence). The CDR3 covers 13 residues. CDR3 DNA sequence: TGTGCCAGCAGTCCCGGGGGGGGCTACGAGCAGTACTTC. As protein: CASSPGGGYEQYF.

The chain links TRBV6-1 to TRBJ2-5; 9 bases map to TRBD2. After removal of 0 bases from V and 4 bases from J, the junction contained 3 bases not matched to a gene. CDR3 length equals 15 residues. The germline V gene has CDR1 MNHNS and CDR2 SASEGT. The CDR3 region is CASSEAGSGGETQYF. The CDR3, as DNA: TGTGCCAGCAGTGAAGCTGGTAGCGGGGGAGAGACCCAGTACTTC.

This clone occurred a few times. This chain connects TRBV3-1 (or the pseudogene TRBV3-2) to TRBJ2-1; the match to TRBD1 covers 7 bases. The CDR3 contains 15 residues. CDR1 is LGHDT, CDR2 YNNKEL, per germline (reference sequence). The V and J ends lost 0 bases and 2 bases, in that order; junction bases with no gene match: 1. The CDR3 loop reads CASSQETGPYNEQFF. The CDR3 region has the DNA TGTGCCAGCAGCCAAGAGACAGGGCCCTACAATGAGCAGTTCTTC.

The rearrangement uses TRBV7-9 and TRBJ1-5; D may be TRBD1 (5 bases). The V gene lost 5 bases and the J gene lost 2 bases, with 13 bases spanning the gap. This CDR3 comprises 15 residues. The germline CDR1 and CDR2 sequences are SEHNR and FQNEAQ (reference sequence). The CDR3 region is CASSQGGEGNQPQHF. The CDR3 DNA reads as TGTGCCAGCAGCCAGGGTGGGGAAGGCAATCAGCCCCAGCATTTT.

The J gene is TRBJ2-3, the V gene TRBV4-1, with D possibly matching TRBD2 (5 bases). The germline V gene encodes CDR1 MGHRA and CDR2 YSYEKL. V shed 5 bases and J shed 5 bases, with 20 bases lying between them. CDR3 length equals 16 residues. CDR3: CASSANRGRLGDTQYF. The CDR3 DNA is TGCGCCAGCAGCGCCAATCGCGGGCGCTTGGGAGATACGCAGTATTTT.

DNA of the CDR3: TGTGCCAGTAGTATCTGGGGACAGGGAAAATCCTACGAGCAGTACTTC. Translating gives CASSIWGQGKSYEQYF. The genes are TRBV19 and TRBJ2-7, with 9 positions matching TRBD1. Per the germline V gene, CDR1 is LNHDA and CDR2 is SQIVND (reference sequence). The V gene end was trimmed by 3 bases and the J gene end by 1 base; junction bases not matched to a gene: 7. The CDR3 contains 16 residues.

The rearrangement joins TRBV6-5 to TRBJ2-7; a weak D match, TRBD1 (7 bases). The germline gives CDR1 MNHEY, CDR2 SVGAGI. The CDR3 runs 15 residues. Trimming took 6 bases from V and 6 from J, leaving 21 bases between them. The CDR3 spells CASSRGAKGGGEQYF. The CDR3 coding sequence is TGTGCCAGCAGCAGGGGGGCGAAAGGGGGCGGCGAGCAGTACTTC.

This chain links TRBV28 with TRBJ1-2; 7 bases are a match to TRBD1. Germline trimming cut 8 bases from V and 7 bases from J; bases unmatched to any gene: 7. The CDR3 has 12 amino acids. Germline V gene lookup returns CDR1 MDHEN and CDR2 SYDVKM. The CDR3 loop is CASLKGASGYTF. DNA of the CDR3: TGTGCCAGCTTAAAGGGGGCGAGTGGCTACACCTTC.

This clone came up a few times. The genes are TRBV9 and TRBJ2-3; D might be TRBD2 (5 bases). The CDR3 consists of 14 residues. Germline CDR1 is SGDLS and CDR2 is YYNGEE. V lost 0 bases, J lost 4 bases, and 9 bases lay in between. CDR3 DNA: TGTGCCAGCAGCGTAGTGGGGAGTGCAGATACGCAGTATTTT. Encoded protein: CASSVVGSADTQYF.

CDR3 coding DNA: TGTGCCAGCAGCTTAGATCCCAGGGAAAAACTGTTTTTT. Translated, it gives CASSLDPREKLFF. The chain links TRBV7-2 to TRBJ1-4; D is uncertain. The CDR3 contains 13 residues. The ends were cut back, 1 base at V and 8 bases at J, with 8 bases in the middle. Germline CDR1 reads SGHTA; CDR2 reads FQGNSA. Using reference TRBV7-2 and TRBJ1-4 for the parts outside the CDR3, the full variable domain is GAGVSQSPSNKVTEKGKDVELRCDPISGHTALYWYRQSLGQGLEFLIYFQGNSAPDKSGLPSDRFSAERTGGSVSTLTIQRTQQEDSAVYLCASSLDPREKLFFGSGTQLSVL.

The rearrangement uses TRBV18 and TRBJ1-1; 9 bases align to TRBD1. V lost 5 bases to trimming and J lost 0 bases; unmatched junction nucleotides: 4. CDR1 KGHSH and CDR2 LQKENI come from the germline V gene. This CDR3 is 15 amino acids long. CDR3 sequence: CASSLRQGVNTEAFF. The CDR3 DNA is TGTGCCAGCTCATTAAGACAGGGGGTGAACACTGAAGCTTTCTTT.